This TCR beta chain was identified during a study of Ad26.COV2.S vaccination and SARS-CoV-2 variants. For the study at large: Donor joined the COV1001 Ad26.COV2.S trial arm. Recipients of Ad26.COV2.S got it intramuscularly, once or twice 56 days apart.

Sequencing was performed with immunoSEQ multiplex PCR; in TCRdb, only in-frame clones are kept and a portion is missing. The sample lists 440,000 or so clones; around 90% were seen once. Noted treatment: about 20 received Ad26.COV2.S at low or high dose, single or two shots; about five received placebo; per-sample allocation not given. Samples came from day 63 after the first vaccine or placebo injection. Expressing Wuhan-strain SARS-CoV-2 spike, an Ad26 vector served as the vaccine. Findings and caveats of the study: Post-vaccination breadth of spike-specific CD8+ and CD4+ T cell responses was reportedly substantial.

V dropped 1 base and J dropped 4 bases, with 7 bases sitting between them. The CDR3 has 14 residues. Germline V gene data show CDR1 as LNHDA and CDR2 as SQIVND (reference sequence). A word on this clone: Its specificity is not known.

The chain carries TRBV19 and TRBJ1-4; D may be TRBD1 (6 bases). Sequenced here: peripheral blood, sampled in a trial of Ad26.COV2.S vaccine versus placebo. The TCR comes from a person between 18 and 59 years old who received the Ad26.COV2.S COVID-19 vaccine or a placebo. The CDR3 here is CASSIGQVNEKLFF. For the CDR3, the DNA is TGTGCCAGTAGTATAGGACAGGTTAATGAAAAACTGTTTTTT.